Below, 6 T cell receptor beta chains from the same sample are listed, as sequenced in a study of CD8 T cells in ankylosing spondylitis. TCRdb redid the calling of the 5' RACE reads with MiXCR, one entry per CDR3 protein. The sample consists of 200,000 or so distinct CDR3 sequences, roughly 25% of them appearing once. The source material was blood, either unsorted or a sorted T cell fraction (not recorded which). The origin of the receptors is a male donor with ankylosing spondylitis or in good health (not recorded which).

V gene TRBV15 combines with J gene TRBJ1-5, with 7 bases fitting TRBD1. The CDR3 is 14 amino acids. CDR1 is LNHNV, CDR2 YYDKDF, per germline (reference sequence). Trimming removed 3 bases from V and 3 bases from J; junction bases left unmatched: 2. The CDR3 spells CATSSDRANQPQHF. CDR3 bases: TGTGCCACCAGCAGTGACAGGGCCAATCAGCCCCAGCATTTT.

Many counts were recorded for this clonotype. The rearrangement joins TRBV6-2 or TRBV6-3 to TRBJ2-4, with TRBD2 identical over 8 bases. The germline V gene encodes CDR1 MNHEY and CDR2 SVGEGT. This CDR3 contains 17 residues. V was pared by 5 bases and J by 7 bases, with 16 bases of the junction left unmatched. CDR3 sequence: CASSNPGGGRDRNIQYF. The CDR3 DNA is TGTGCCAGCAGTAACCCCGGGGGGGGCAGGGATCGGAACATTCAGTACTTC.

This clonotype was seen repeatedly, ten times or more. The CDR3 bases are TGTGCCAGCAAAGTCATGGGGCCGCGTGGAAACACCATATATTTT. Protein: CASKVMGPRGNTIYF. The chain uses TRBV28 and TRBJ1-3; weak D call: TRBD1 (5 bases). The V and J ends lost 7 bases and 3 bases respectively, with 16 bases between them. CDR1 and CDR2 from the germline V gene are MDHEN and SYDVKM. The CDR3 covers 15 residues. Looking up the rest from reference TRBV28 and TRBJ1-3 gives the full variable domain: DVKVTQSSRYLVKRTGEKVFLECVQDMDHENMFWYRQDPGLGLRLIYFSYDVKMKEKGDIPEGYSVSREKKERFSLILESASTNQTSMYLCASKVMGPRGNTIYFGEGSWLTVV.

This clonotype has a handful of counts. The chain recombines TRBV20-1 with TRBJ2-7; TRBD1 or TRBD2 may be the D gene (5 bases each). The length of the CDR3 is 15 residues. Germline V gives CDR1 DFQATT, CDR2 SNEGSKA (reference sequence). Trimming took off 1 base at V and 0 bases at J, with 13 bases between the two ends. DNA of the CDR3: TGCAGTGCTAGAGGTCAGTCGGGGCTCTCCTACGAGCAGTACTTC. As protein: CSARGQSGLSYEQYF.

This chain uses TRBV6-5 with TRBJ2-2; D is unresolved. The V gene's germline CDR1 is MNHEY and CDR2 SVGAGI. The V end was cut by 1 base, the J end by 4 bases, with 10 bases between. The CDR3 is made up of 15 amino acids. In nucleotides, the CDR3 is TGTGCCAGCAGTTACTTCGCGACGGTCACCGGGGAGCTGTTTTTT. It is translated as CASSYFATVTGELFF.

This clonotype was seen once. The chain combines TRBV6-5 with TRBJ2-1; 11 nucleotides match TRBD2. Germline assignment: CDR1 MNHEY and CDR2 SVGAGI. CDR3 length: 17 amino acids. V dropped 0 bases and J dropped 10; count of bases not matched to a gene: 11. The CDR3 is CASSYSKLAGVTKEQFF. CDR3 nucleotide sequence: TGTGCCAGCAGTTACTCAAAACTAGCGGGAGTTACGAAGGAGCAGTTCTTC.